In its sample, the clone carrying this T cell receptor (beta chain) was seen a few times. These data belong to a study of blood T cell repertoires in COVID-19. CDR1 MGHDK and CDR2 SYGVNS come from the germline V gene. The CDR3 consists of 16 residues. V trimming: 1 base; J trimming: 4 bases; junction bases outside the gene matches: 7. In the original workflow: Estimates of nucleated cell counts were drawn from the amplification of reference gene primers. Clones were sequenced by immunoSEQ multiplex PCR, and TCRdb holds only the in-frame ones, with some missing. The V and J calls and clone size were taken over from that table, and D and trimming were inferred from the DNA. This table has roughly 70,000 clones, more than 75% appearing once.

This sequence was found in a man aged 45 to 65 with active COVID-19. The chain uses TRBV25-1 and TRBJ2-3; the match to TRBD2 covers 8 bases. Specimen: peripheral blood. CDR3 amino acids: CASSEWVSGISDTQYF. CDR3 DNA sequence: TGTGCCAGCAGTGAATGGGTTAGCGGGATCTCAGATACGCAGTATTTT.